Here is one T cell receptor beta chain with its context. This clonotype was observed a few times. What this receptor recognizes is not known. The input lacks base qualities; no much larger clone sits a single base away. The sample's treatment or condition, from its label and the paper: live attenuated yellow fever vaccine strain. At every blood-draw timepoint, two biological replicates of bulk PBMCs were collected. A standard Ficoll-Paque protocol was used to isolate PBMCs from peripheral blood. TriZol was used to extract RNA from bulk PBMCs, from CD4 and CD8 fractions, and from dextramer-positive and dextramer-negative fractions. This sample was taken from a study of T cells after yellow fever vaccination (dated 2019 in TCRdb). Context from the whole study: The SMART-Seq v4 Ultra Low Input RNA kit was used to prepare libraries from fractions with low cell numbers. To track T-cell clones before and after primary and booster YFV17D yellow fever vaccination, bulk TCR alpha and beta repertoires were sequenced longitudinally. Two healthy male donors, one aged 18 to 29 and one aged 30 to 40 years, made up the cohort. Blood was drawn at multiple timepoints before and after primary and secondary immunization, with bulk PBMC replicates and cell subsets isolated. Beyond this particular receptor, the publication reports: Only two donors were included in the study, so the extent to which the findings can be generalized is limited. Computational filtering was needed because FACS-sorted repertoires could contain abundant contaminating clonotypes from the bulk population. Most clones expanded after primary vaccination (96% of CD4 and roughly 90% of CD8) were re-detected after the booster, suggesting that broad memory maintenance occurred. A small share of clonotypes was detected in both CD4 and CD8 compartments, with the overlap likely arising from convergent recombination. Compared with the primary T-cell response, the secondary T-cell response was weaker but faster, peaking on day 5 rather than day 15.

For CDR1 and CDR2, the germline V gene lists SNHLY and FYNNEI. Inclusive of the bounding cysteine and phenylalanine, the CDR3 is 14 residues long. The entry retains the CDR3 DNA only, 42 bases that are in frame from base 1. The junction carries 8 bases between V and J, which are trimmed by 0 bases and 6 bases respectively. Instrument used: Illumina NovaSeq 6000. TCR cDNA was made using 5'RACE template switching, a step that added a universal primer site and unique molecular identifiers. Priming for cDNA synthesis came from both the TCR alpha and TCR beta constant segments. Library amplification involved two PCR steps, and the second step added sample barcodes and sequencing adapters. Sequencing of the libraries was done on either Illumina HiSeq 2500 (2x100 bp) or NovaSeq (2x150 bp). In the paper's pipeline: Demultiplexing of reads and collapsing into UMI consensus sequences were performed with MIGEC, and V(D)J alignment was carried out with MiXCR. Clonotypes responding to the vaccine were identified with edgeR on replicate PBMC samples, with the criteria of FDR below 0.01 and a log2 fold change above 5 up to day 15. Each bulk clonotype was labeled CD4 or CD8 based on which sequenced repertoire, CD4 or CD8, contained the clonotype at higher abundance. The public reads were reprocessed in TCRdb via fastp at Q25 and MiXCR, keeping in-frame beta chains. Each CDR3 protein gets just one entry, which takes the most common genes and DNA from the rows behind it. These V and J calls rely on TCRdb rather than the paper's analysis. This sample holds approximately 240,000 distinct CDR3 sequences; over 3% were observed only once. Together, the top ten hold around 20% of the sample.

The sequencing used PBMCs, collected 15 days after the yellow fever booster vaccination. This TCR came from a man between 18 and 29 years old who received the YFV17D yellow fever vaccine. This chain joins TRBV2 to TRBJ2-2; there is no confident call for the D gene. The CDR3 loop reads CASSEAEASGELFF. Read as DNA, the sequence is TGTGCCAGCAGTGAAGCCGAGGCTTCCGGGGAGCTGTTTTTT.